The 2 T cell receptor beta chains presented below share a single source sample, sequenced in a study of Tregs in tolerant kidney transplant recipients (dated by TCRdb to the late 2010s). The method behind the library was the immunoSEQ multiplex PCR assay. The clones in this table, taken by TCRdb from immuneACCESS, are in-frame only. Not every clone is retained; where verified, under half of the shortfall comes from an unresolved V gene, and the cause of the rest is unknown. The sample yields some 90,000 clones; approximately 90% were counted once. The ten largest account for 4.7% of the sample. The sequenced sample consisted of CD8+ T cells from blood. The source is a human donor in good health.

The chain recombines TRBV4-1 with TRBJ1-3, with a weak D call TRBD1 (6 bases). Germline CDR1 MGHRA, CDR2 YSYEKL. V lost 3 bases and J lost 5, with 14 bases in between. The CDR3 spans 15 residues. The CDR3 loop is CASSQTDGGRNTIYF. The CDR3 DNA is TGCGCCAGCAGCCAGACGGATGGGGGGCGAAACACCATATATTTT.

CDR3 sequence (DNA): TGTGCCAGCAGTGCCCCGGGAACCGCCCATGGCTACACCTTC. It specifies CASSAPGTAHGYTF. This chain connects TRBV6-1 to TRBJ1-2; no reliable D call. The V end lost 4 bases, the J end lost 6 bases, and 15 bases lay between the germline ends. CDR3 length: 14 residues. Germline V gene lookup returns CDR1 MNHNS and CDR2 SASEGT.